A selection of T cell receptor beta chains follows, all from one sample in a study of T cells in Graves' hyperthyroidism and ophthalmopathy. TCRdb analysed the multiplex PCR reads with MiXCR anew, one entry per CDR3 protein. The table records around 800,000 distinct CDR3 sequences, 35% to 45% of them present only once. Sequencing was performed on blood. The receptors were gathered from a man younger than 30 with Graves' hyperthyroidism. Each CDR3 is given without its conserved first and last residue.

j_gene | len | v_gene | CDR3aa
TRBJ1-1 | 8 | TRBV24-1 | ATSPGAAF
TRBJ2-7 | 12 | TRBV4-3 | ASSQGPHNYEQY
TRBJ1-1 | 9 | TRBV29-1 | SVETVGKAF
TRBJ2-7 | 14 | TRBV6-5 | ASSYDGQRFTYEQY
TRBJ1-1 | 15 | TRBV20-1 | SARDRVRKGGVAEAF
TRBJ2-7 | 13 | TRBV5-1 | ASSLEAENSYEQY
TRBJ1-2 | 11 | TRBV20-1 | SAAGQGPYGYT
TRBJ2-7 | 13 | TRBV5-1 | ASSLELAGLYEQY
TRBJ2-5 | 13 | TRBV7-2 | ASSPGTNTWETQY
TRBJ1-2 | 10 | TRBV7-9 | ASSSGPPGYT
TRBJ2-5 | 14 | TRBV2 | ASRAPGGLRQETQY
TRBJ2-2 | 9 | TRBV7-9 | ASGPAGELF
TRBJ2-5 | 11 | TRBV29-1 | SVEWGGGETQY
TRBJ2-6 | 11 | TRBV29-1 | SVATDRVNVLT
TRBJ1-4 | 11 | TRBV10-3 | AISPGQGEKLF
TRBJ2-5 | 12 | TRBV7-9 | ASIPGGKQETQY
TRBJ1-6 | 14 | TRBV2 | ASSPPNTRANSPLH
TRBJ1-6 | 14 | TRBV11-2 | ASSLVSGQNNSPLH
TRBJ1-1 | 12 | TRBV2 | ASSPEGLGTEAF
TRBJ2-7 | 11 | TRBV10-3 | ATSTGGGYEQY
TRBJ1-4 | 9 | TRBV29-1 | SVLGDEKLF
TRBJ2-7 | 12 | TRBV7-9 | ASSLADRTYEQY
TRBJ1-3 | 12 | TRBV2 | ASLSWGGRNTIY
TRBJ2-7 | 14 | TRBV7-6 | ASSFTGGTLPHEQY
TRBJ2-7 | 9 | TRBV6-1 | ASATGTEQY
TRBJ1-4 | 12 | TRBV7-9 | ASSEGSPNEKLF
TRBJ1-2 | 14 | TRBV10-3 | AISESRQLANYGYT
TRBJ1-2 | 10 | TRBV29-1 | SVGTGTYGYT
TRBJ1-2 | 13 | TRBV20-1 | SARPTRDMVGGYT
TRBJ1-2 | 10 | TRBV29-1 | SATRDSYGYT
TRBJ2-7 | 11 | TRBV7-2 | ASSPSRDYEQY
TRBJ2-2 | 11 | TRBV9 | ASSRLAAGELF